The 32 T cell receptor beta chains listed next were all sequenced from one sample in a study of shared clonotypes between healthy human individuals. Profiled with immunoSEQ multiplex PCR; TCRdb holds only in-frame clones, not every one. The table shows about 1,500,000 clones, with roughly 97% occurring only once. The sequencing input was naive CD4+ T cells sorted from blood. Subset here: CD45RA+ positively selected. Receptors originate from a man aged 30-40 years in good health.

The gene calls are TRBV6-4 and TRBJ2-2, with no clear D. This CDR3 comprises 19 residues. Trimming cost V 4 bases and J 3 bases, with 24 bases left between them. In germline, CDR1 is MRHNA, CDR2 SNTAGT. The CDR3 DNA is TGTGCCAGCAGTGCCCATAATGTAGCCCGAGAATCTCACACCGGGGAGCTGTTTTTT. The encoded protein is CASSAHNVARESHTGELFF.

The V gene is TRBV6-1, the J gene TRBJ2-2, with 7 bases identical to TRBD2. This CDR3 region has 17 residues. The junction had 9 bases not matched to a gene; V was cut back by 2 bases and J by 3 bases. Germline values: CDR1 MNHNS, CDR2 SASEGT. CDR3: CASSERRGVRDTGELFF. The CDR3 DNA reads TGTGCCAGCAGTGAAAGACGGGGGGTTCGGGACACCGGGGAGCTGTTTTTT.

This chain links TRBV7-3 with TRBJ2-3, with 8 bases identical to TRBD2. This CDR3 region has 15 residues. Trimming removed 6 bases from V and 4 bases from J; junction bases left unmatched: 9. CDR1 is SGHTA and CDR2 is FQGTGA in the germline V gene. The CDR3 region is CASSSIAGRADTQYF. Written as DNA, the CDR3 is TGTGCCAGCAGTTCGATAGCGGGAAGGGCAGATACGCAGTATTTT.

J is TRBJ1-2 and V is TRBV20-1, with D possibly being TRBD1 (5 bases). The CDR3 is made up of 11 amino acids. Germline CDR1 is DFQATT and CDR2 is SNEGSKA (reference sequence). V lost 7 bases and J lost 7, with 13 bases in between. Here the CDR3 reads CSGGLAPGYTF. The CDR3 nucleotides are TGCAGTGGGGGACTAGCCCCTGGCTACACCTTC.

The genes are TRBV7-8 and TRBJ2-7; 10 nucleotides line up with TRBD1. Trimming removed 5 bases from V and 2 bases from J; junction bases left unmatched: 3. This CDR3 comprises 14 residues. Germline CDR1 SGHVS, CDR2 FQNEAQ. The CDR3 loop is CASSVGTGAYEQYF. The CDR3 bases are TGTGCCAGCAGCGTCGGGACAGGGGCCTACGAGCAGTACTTC.

The chain employs TRBV28 and TRBJ2-7; 12 nucleotides align to TRBD2. From germline, CDR1 is MDHEN and CDR2 SYDVKM. The trim removed 5 bases at V and 4 bases at J, leaving 6 bases unmatched. CDR3 length: 15 amino acids. CDR3 sequence reads: CASSPPTSGRYEQYF. For the CDR3, the DNA is TGTGCCAGCAGTCCCCCGACTAGCGGGAGATACGAGCAGTACTTC.

The chain is built from TRBV15 and TRBJ1-3; 7 bases are a match to TRBD1. The CDR3 runs 16 residues. With 1 base clipped from V and 3 bases from J, the junction kept 6 bases outside the gene matches. Germline V gene data show CDR1 as LNHNV and CDR2 as YYDKDF (reference sequence). The CDR3 DNA follows: TGTGCCACCAGCAGAGGGGACCAGGGGGGTGGAAACACCATATATTTT. As protein: CATSRGDQGGGNTIYF.

The genes are TRBV2 and TRBJ1-2; 8 bases agree with TRBD1. CDR3 length equals 14 residues. Germline trimming cut 6 bases from V and 8 bases from J; bases unmatched to any gene: 11. Germline CDR1 is SNHLY and CDR2 is FYNNEI. The CDR3 protein is CASRTVRGQGGYTF. As DNA, the CDR3 is TGTGCCAGCAGAACAGTCAGGGGGCAGGGCGGCTACACCTTC.

J is TRBJ2-5 and V is TRBV2; D tentatively reads TRBD1 or TRBD2 (7 bases each). V gave up 8 bases and J gave up 3 bases, with 13 bases separating them. CDR3 size: 13 residues. Germline V lookup: CDR1 SNHLY, CDR2 FYNNEI. DNA for the CDR3: TGTGCCAGCCAGGGGGGGGCGAAAGAGACCCAGTACTTC. Translating gives CASQGGAKETQYF. The variable domain in full, with the rest retrieved from reference TRBV2 and TRBJ2-5, is EPEVTQTPSHQVTQMGQEVILRCVPISNHLYFYWYRQILGQKVEFLVSFYNNEISEKSEIFDDQFSVERPDGSNFTLKIRSTKLEDSAMYFCASQGGAKETQYFGPGTRLLVL.

This clone was seen once. The rearrangement uses TRBV7-8 and TRBJ1-3; the match to TRBD1 covers 8 bases. The ends lost 5 bases at V and 0 bases at J; junction bases unmatched: 15. CDR3 length: 19 amino acids. CDR1 SGHVS and CDR2 FQNEAQ come from the germline V gene. The CDR3 is CASSPDRWTGKSSGNTIYF. CDR3 coding DNA: TGTGCCAGCAGCCCAGATCGCTGGACAGGGAAGAGCTCTGGAAACACCATATATTTT.

The chain employs TRBV19 and TRBJ2-1; TRBD2 matches at 14 bases. Germline V CDR1 and CDR2: LNHDA, SQIVND (reference sequence). The CDR3 runs to 16 residues. V gave up 4 bases and J gave up 9 bases; unmatched junction bases: 8. CDR3 nucleotides: TGTGCCAGTAGTACTGGGGGACTAGCGGGAGCTGGTGAGCAGTTCTTC. Amino acids: CASSTGGLAGAGEQFF.

The chain has TRBV5-1 and TRBJ2-5, with a weak D call TRBD2 (5 bases). Germline V gives CDR1 SGHRS, CDR2 YFSETQ. V lost 4 bases, J lost 7 bases, and 14 bases lay in between. CDR3 size: 13 residues. As DNA, the CDR3 is TGCGCCAGCAGCCTCGACATACGGGGGACCCAGTACTTC. It yields the protein CASSLDIRGTQYF.

This clone was detected once. The chain is built from TRBV30 and TRBJ2-2; D may be TRBD1 (5 bases). V gave up 3 bases and J gave up 0 bases, with 11 bases separating them. This CDR3 contains 15 residues. In germline, CDR1 is GTSNPN, CDR2 SVGIG (reference sequence). CDR3 coding DNA: TGTGCCTGGAGCTCAGGGAAGACGAACACCGGGGAGCTGTTTTTT. Amino acids: CAWSSGKTNTGELFF.

Written as DNA, the CDR3 is TGTGCCAGCAGTGATGCCACCTGGGGAGATACGCAGTATTTT. It codes for CASSDATWGDTQYF. The V call is TRBV25-1, the J call TRBJ2-3; D is uncertain. Trimming took off 3 bases at V and 5 bases at J, with 12 bases between the two ends. CDR1 and CDR2 (germline): MGHDK, SYGVNS. The CDR3 runs to 14 residues. The full variable domain, rest sourced from reference TRBV25-1 and TRBJ2-3, is EADIYQTPRYLVIGTGKKITLECSQTMGHDKMYWYQQDPGMELHLIHYSYGVNSTEKGDLSSESTVSRIRTEHFPLTLESARPSHTSQYLCASSDATWGDTQYFGPGTRLTVL.

The chain links TRBV6-4 to TRBJ1-5; D possibly corresponds to TRBD1 (6 bases). CDR3 length equals 13 residues. Trimming stripped 4 bases from V and 11 bases from J, with 15 bases between. The germline gives CDR1 MRHNA, CDR2 SNTAGT. The CDR3 DNA is TGTGCCAGCAGTGTACAGGGTGGCGGGTCCCAGCATTTT. Translation: CASSVQGGGSQHF.

The chain joins TRBV2 to TRBJ1-1; 11 bases are shared with TRBD1. This CDR3 is built from 12 residues. In germline, CDR1 is SNHLY, CDR2 FYNNEI. V gave up 9 bases and J gave up 7 bases; unmatched junction bases: 4. The CDR3 coding sequence is TGTGCCAGGGCCGGGACAGGGGGTGAAGCTTTCTTT. Translation: CARAGTGGEAFF.

The V and J genes are TRBV29-1 and TRBJ2-2; tentatively, D is TRBD1 (6 bases). V was cut by 7 bases and J by 2 bases, with 17 bases left in between. This CDR3 has 15 amino acids. The germline V gene has CDR1 SQVTM and CDR2 ANQGSEA. Here the CDR3 DNA reads TGCAGCGCCAACCCTACAGGGTCTAACACCGGGGAGCTGTTTTTT. Translated, it gives CSANPTGSNTGELFF.

This chain links TRBV28 with TRBJ1-1; TRBD1 aligns across 9 bases. Trimming took 5 bases from V and 1 from J; bases not matched to a gene: 2. This CDR3 spans 14 amino acids. Germline values: CDR1 MDHEN, CDR2 SYDVKM. This chain's CDR3 is CASSGTGKNTEAFF. CDR3 sequence (DNA): TGTGCCAGCAGTGGGACAGGGAAGAACACTGAAGCTTTCTTT.

The chain couples TRBV18 to TRBJ2-5; D not certain. The CDR3 contains 16 residues. CDR1 KGHSH and CDR2 LQKENI come from the germline V gene. V shed 2 bases and J shed 2 bases, with 15 bases lying between them. CDR3 region: CASSPIARGTQETQYF. CDR3 in DNA: TGTGCCAGCTCACCAATAGCCAGAGGCACTCAAGAGACCCAGTACTTC.

The rearrangement joins TRBV30 to TRBJ2-7, with D unclear. Trimming left V 2 bases short and J 0 bases short, with 5 bases between. The CDR3 totals 12 residues. The germline V gene encodes CDR1 GTSNPN and CDR2 SVGIG (reference sequence). The CDR3 sequence is CAWSNTSYEQYF. The CDR3 nucleotides read TGTGCCTGGAGTAACACCTCCTACGAGCAGTACTTC.

The chain links TRBV6-5 to TRBJ2-5, with 9 bases aligning to TRBD2. V lost 7 bases and J lost 1; bases outside the gene matches: 7. CDR1 is MNHEY and CDR2 is SVGAGI in the germline V gene. The CDR3 totals 15 residues. DNA of the CDR3: TGTGCCAGCACTCGGGTAGCGGGAGTCCAAGAGACCCAGTACTTC. Translation gives CASTRVAGVQETQYF.

The chain has TRBV25-1 and TRBJ2-7; TRBD2 matches 7 bases. CDR1 and CDR2 (germline): MGHDK, SYGVNS. With V trimmed by 5 bases and J by 2 bases, 3 bases remained unmatched. CDR3 length equals 13 residues. The CDR3: CASSPSGPYEQYF. CDR3 bases: TGTGCCAGCAGTCCTAGCGGTCCCTACGAGCAGTACTTC.

The V and J genes are TRBV2 and TRBJ2-7; 12 nucleotides agree with TRBD2. The CDR3 is 16 residues long. Germline assignment: CDR1 SNHLY and CDR2 FYNNEI. Trimming took 6 bases from V and 5 from J; bases not matched to a gene: 11. Written as DNA, the CDR3 is TGTGCCAGCAGAGACCACCGCGGACTAGCGGGAAACGAGCAGTACTTC. It yields the protein CASRDHRGLAGNEQYF.

V gene TRBV7-3 combines with J gene TRBJ2-2; D not resolved. This CDR3 spans 15 amino acids. CDR1 SGHTA and CDR2 FQGTGA come from the germline V gene. Between the trimmed V and J ends, which lost 1 base and 2 bases, there was a span of 8 bases. In DNA, the CDR3 is TGTGCCAGCAGCTTAATAGGGTCAAACACCGGGGAGCTGTTTTTT. Translated, it gives CASSLIGSNTGELFF.

A single count supports this clone. The CDR3 nucleotides read TGCAGCGTTGAGTTGACAGACAATGAAGAGACCCAGTACTTC. Translation: CSVELTDNEETQYF. The rearrangement links TRBV29-1 to TRBJ2-5; D might be TRBD1 (5 bases). The germline V gene has CDR1 SQVTM and CDR2 ANQGSEA. CDR3 size: 14 residues. V was clipped by 3 bases and J by 3 bases, with 14 bases between them.

The V and J genes are TRBV14 and TRBJ2-7; the D is unclear. The germline CDR1 and CDR2 sequences are SGHDN and FVKESK. Deletions cut 1 base from V and 1 base from J, with 8 bases between. CDR3 length: 14 residues. As DNA, the CDR3 is TGTGCCAGCAGCCAAGGTCTACGGTCCTACGAGCAGTACTTC. Amino acids: CASSQGLRSYEQYF. Together with reference TRBV14 and TRBJ2-7, the CDR3 gives the full variable domain: EAGVTQFPSHSVIEKGQTVTLRCDPISGHDNLYWYRRVMGKEIKFLLHFVKESKQDESGMPNNRFLAERTGGTYSTLKVQPAELEDSGVYFCASSQGLRSYEQYFGPGTRLTVT.

The chain employs TRBV5-1 and TRBJ2-3; 9 bases are shared with TRBD2. Looked up from germline, CDR1 is SGHRS and CDR2 is YFSETQ. V gave up 5 bases and J gave up 2 bases; unmatched junction bases: 9. This CDR3 is 16 amino acids long. CDR3 in DNA: TGCGCCAGCAGTTGGGGGGTAGCGGGAGACACAGATACGCAGTATTTT. This gives the protein CASSWGVAGDTDTQYF.

A single count supports this clone. The rearrangement joins TRBV4-1 to TRBJ2-7; D uncertain. Germline assignment: CDR1 MGHRA and CDR2 YSYEKL. Trimming removed 4 bases at V and 0 bases at J, with 16 bases between. The CDR3 loop spans 16 amino acids. CDR3 sequence (DNA): TGCGCCAGCAGCCGGATCAATTTTGGGGACTCCTACGAGCAGTACTTC. The encoded protein is CASSRINFGDSYEQYF.

The chain employs TRBV5-1 and TRBJ2-3; TRBD2 matches 7 bases. J was trimmed by 4 bases and V by 1 base; bases with no gene match: 3. This CDR3 region has 14 residues. Germline V gives CDR1 SGHRS, CDR2 YFSETQ. CDR3 DNA sequence: TGCGCCAGCAGCTTGTGGGAGGGCCCAGATACGCAGTATTTT. Protein: CASSLWEGPDTQYF.

V is TRBV25-1 and J is TRBJ1-1; D call uncertain. The CDR3 loop spans 13 amino acids. CDR1 and CDR2 from the germline V gene are MGHDK and SYGVNS. V was clipped by 3 bases and J by 7 bases, with 12 bases between them. In nucleotides, the CDR3 is TGTGCCAGCAGTGACGGGGTGGCAGTTGAAGCTTTCTTT. This codes for CASSDGVAVEAFF.

This chain links TRBV11-3 with TRBJ2-2; a weak D match, TRBD1 (8 bases). Trimming took 2 bases from V and 6 from J, leaving 19 bases between them. The CDR3 has 17 amino acids. The germline CDR1 and CDR2 sequences are SGHNT and YENEEA. CDR3 bases: TGTGCCAGCAGCTTAAACCGAGGACAGGGAGGGTCCGGGGAGCTGTTTTTT. Its translation: CASSLNRGQGGSGELFF.

The genes are TRBV28 and TRBJ2-7, with D perhaps being TRBD1 or TRBD2 (5 bases each). The germline V gene has CDR1 MDHEN and CDR2 SYDVKM. V gave up 6 bases and J gave up 7 bases, with 19 bases separating them. The CDR3 runs 14 residues. CDR3 protein: CASRNVQDLGEQYF. The CDR3 region has the DNA TGTGCCAGCAGAAATGTACAGGACTTGGGGGAGCAGTACTTC. Full variable domain (outside the CDR3, taken from reference TRBV28 and TRBJ2-7): DVKVTQSSRYLVKRTGEKVFLECVQDMDHENMFWYRQDPGLGLRLIYFSYDVKMKEKGDIPEGYSVSREKKERFSLILESASTNQTSMYLCASRNVQDLGEQYFGPGTRLTVT.